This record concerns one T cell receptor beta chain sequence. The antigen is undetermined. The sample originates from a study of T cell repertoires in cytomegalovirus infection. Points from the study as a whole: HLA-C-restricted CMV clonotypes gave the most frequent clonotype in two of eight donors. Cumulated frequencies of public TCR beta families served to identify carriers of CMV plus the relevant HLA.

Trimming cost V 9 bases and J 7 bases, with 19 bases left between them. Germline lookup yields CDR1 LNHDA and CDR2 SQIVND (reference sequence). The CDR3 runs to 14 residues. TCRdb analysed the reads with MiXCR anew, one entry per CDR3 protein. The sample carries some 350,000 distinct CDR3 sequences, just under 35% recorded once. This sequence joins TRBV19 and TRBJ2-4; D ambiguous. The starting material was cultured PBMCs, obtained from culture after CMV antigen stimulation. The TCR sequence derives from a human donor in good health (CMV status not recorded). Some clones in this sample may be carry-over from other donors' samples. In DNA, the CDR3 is TGTGCCAGCTCCGTTCCGCCCCCCATGAACATTCAGTACTTC. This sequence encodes CASSVPPPMNIQYF.